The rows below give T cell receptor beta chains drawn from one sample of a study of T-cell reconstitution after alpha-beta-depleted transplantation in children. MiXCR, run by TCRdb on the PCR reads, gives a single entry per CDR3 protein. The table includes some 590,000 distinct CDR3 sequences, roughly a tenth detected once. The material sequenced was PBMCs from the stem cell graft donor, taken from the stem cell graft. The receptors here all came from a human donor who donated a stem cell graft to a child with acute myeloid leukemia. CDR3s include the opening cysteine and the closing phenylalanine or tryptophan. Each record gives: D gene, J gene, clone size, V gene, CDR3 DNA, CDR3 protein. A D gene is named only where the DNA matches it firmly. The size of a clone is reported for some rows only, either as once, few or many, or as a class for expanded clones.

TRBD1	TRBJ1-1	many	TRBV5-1	TGCGCCAGCAGCTTGTGGGGACAGCTCATGAACACTGAAGCTTTCTTT	CASSLWGQLMNTEAFF
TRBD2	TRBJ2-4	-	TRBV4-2	TGTGCCAGCAGCCAAGAGGGCAGCGGGATAAAACCCAAAAACATTCAGTACTTC	CASSQEGSGIKPKNIQYF
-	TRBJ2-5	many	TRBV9	TGTGCCAGCAGCGTAGATGTAGCGCCGCCCCAGTACTTC	CASSVDVAPPQYF
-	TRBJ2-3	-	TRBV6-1	TGTGCCAGCAGTCCCCGAGGAGCCATCGGGACAGATACGCAGTATTTT	CASSPRGAIGTDTQYF
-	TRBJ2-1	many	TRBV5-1	TGCGCCAGCAGCCTATCGGGGGTTAATGAGCAGTTCTTC	CASSLSGVNEQFF
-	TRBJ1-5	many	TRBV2	TGTGCCAGCAGTCGACAGCTTAGCAATCAGCCCCAGCATTTT	CASSRQLSNQPQHF
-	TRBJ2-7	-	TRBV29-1	TGCAGCGCCAGACGGGGTGATTACGAGCAGTACTTC	CSARRGDYEQYF
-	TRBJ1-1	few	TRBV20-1	TGCAGTGCCAAGACAGCCCTGAACACTGAAGCTTTCTTT	CSAKTALNTEAFF
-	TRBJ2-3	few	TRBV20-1	TGCAGTGCTAGAGATGGAAGGGCAGATACGCAGTATTTT	CSARDGRADTQYF
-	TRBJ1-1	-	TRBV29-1	TGCATCACGGGGGGGGGCGACACTGAAGCTTTCTTT	CITGGGDTEAFF
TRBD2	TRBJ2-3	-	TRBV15	TGTGCCACCAGCAGGATTAGCGGGAGCGGCACAGATACGCAGTATTTT	CATSRISGSGTDTQYF
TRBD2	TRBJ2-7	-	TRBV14	TGTGCCAGCAGCCAAGCAAGGGGACTAGCGGGCTCTTACGAGCAGTACTTC	CASSQARGLAGSYEQYF
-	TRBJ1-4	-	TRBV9	TGTGCCAGCAGCGTTGAGGGCCCGAATGAAAAACTGTTTTTT	CASSVEGPNEKLFF
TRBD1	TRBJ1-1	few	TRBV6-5	TGTGCCAGCAGTCGACAGGGGAGGAGGACTGAAGCTTTCTTT	CASSRQGRRTEAFF
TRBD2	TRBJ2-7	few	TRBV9	TGTGCCAGCAGCGGCCGGGGGGGAGCCTACGAGCAGTACTTC	CASSGRGGAYEQYF
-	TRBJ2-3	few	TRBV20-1	TGCAGTGCTAGCCTTAGCACAGATACGCAGTATTTT	CSASLSTDTQYF
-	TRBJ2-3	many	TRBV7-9	TGTGCCAGCAGCCCTGGAGGGGTGACCGCTACGCAGTATTTT	CASSPGGVTATQYF
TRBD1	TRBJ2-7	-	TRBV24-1	TGTGCCACCAGTGATCAATCCGGGACAGGAGACGAGCAGTACTTC	CATSDQSGTGDEQYF
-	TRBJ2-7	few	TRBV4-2	TGTGCCAGCAGCCTACGGACGCGGCCCTACGAGCAGTACTTC	CASSLRTRPYEQYF
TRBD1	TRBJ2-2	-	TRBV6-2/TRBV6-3	TGTGCCAGCAGTCCGGGACAGTTCGTTGGGGAGCTGTTTTTT	CASSPGQFVGELFF
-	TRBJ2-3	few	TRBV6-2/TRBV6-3	TGTGCCAGTCACGATCCCACAGATACGCAGTATTTT	CASHDPTDTQYF
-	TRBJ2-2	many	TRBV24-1	TGTGCCACCAGTAGAGGTAACACCGGGGAGCTGTTTTTT	CATSRGNTGELFF
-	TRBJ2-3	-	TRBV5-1	TGCGCCAGCAGCTTGGTCGGAAGGGTCGTGGCAGATACGCAGTATTTT	CASSLVGRVVADTQYF
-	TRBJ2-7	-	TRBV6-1	TGTGCCAGCAGTGAGAGTGCGGCGGTTTCCTCCTACGAGCAGTACTTC	CASSESAAVSSYEQYF
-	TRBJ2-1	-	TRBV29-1	TGCAGCGTTCAAGCAGTAATCTACAATGAGCAGTTCTTC	CSVQAVIYNEQFF
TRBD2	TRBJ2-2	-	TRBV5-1	TGCGCCAGCAGCTTGACCGGGGGGGGCGCCGGGGAGCTGTTTTTT	CASSLTGGGAGELFF
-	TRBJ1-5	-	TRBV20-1	TGCAGTGCCACGACAGGAAATCAGCCCCAGCATTTT	CSATTGNQPQHF
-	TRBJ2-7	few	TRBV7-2	TGTGCCAGCAGCTTAATCGGCACAGCCTACGAGCAGTACTTC	CASSLIGTAYEQYF
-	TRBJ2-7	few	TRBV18	TGTGCCAGCTCACCAACGAGGGGCTACGAGCAGTACTTC	CASSPTRGYEQYF
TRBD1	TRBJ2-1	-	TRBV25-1	TGTGCCAGCAGTCCGCCGGGACAGGGGAACAATGAGCAGTTCTTC	CASSPPGQGNNEQFF
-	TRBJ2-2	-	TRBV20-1	TGCAGTGCTCCAGTGGGGCGGGATTACGGGGAGCTGTTTTTT	CSAPVGRDYGELFF